Below are 3 T cell receptor beta chains sequenced from a single sample in a study of graft-versus-host responses after intestinal transplantation. Graft material was processed, releasing intraepithelial and lamina propria lymphocytes. Libraries were prepared by immunoSEQ multiplex PCR; TCRdb keeps only in-frame clonotypes and omits some of them. The profile shows some 3,500 clones, roughly three quarters of them singletons. This specimen was ileum tissue, taken approximately 18 and 21 days after intestinal transplantation. The receptor source for this set is a human patient who received an intestinal transplant, so some T cells may come from the graft donor.

In its sample, this clone was seen once. This rearrangement joins TRBV19 to TRBJ2-7; D uncertain. The CDR3 is 11 residues long. The germline gives CDR1 LNHDA, CDR2 SQIVND (reference sequence). The CDR3: CAVGRAYEQYF. The CDR3 DNA reads TGTGCAGTCGGCCGGGCCTACGAGCAGTACTTC.

DNA of the CDR3: TGTGCCAGCAGCGTAGTGGGGAGGCCAACCCCAAACTATGGCTACACCTTC. This translates into CASSVVGRPTPNYGYTF. This chain joins TRBV9 and TRBJ1-2; D remains unclear. With 0 bases removed from V and 2 bases from J, the gap between germline ends came to 17 bases. The CDR3 is made up of 17 amino acids. The germline V gene encodes CDR1 SGDLS and CDR2 YYNGEE.

The sample holds a few counts of this clone. CDR3 residues: CASRGTDHSNQPQHF. CDR3 in DNA: TGTGCCAGCAGAGGGACAGATCATAGCAATCAGCCCCAGCATTTT. The V gene is TRBV2, the J gene TRBJ1-5; the match to TRBD1 covers 7 bases. This CDR3 contains 15 residues. The germline V gene encodes CDR1 SNHLY and CDR2 FYNNEI. Trimming cost V 6 bases and J 0 bases; bases outside gene matches: 5. The whole variable domain, filled in from reference TRBV2 and TRBJ1-5, reads EPEVTQTPSHQVTQMGQEVILRCVPISNHLYFYWYRQILGQKVEFLVSFYNNEISEKSEIFDDQFSVERPDGSNFTLKIRSTKLEDSAMYFCASRGTDHSNQPQHFGDGTRLSIL.